This T cell receptor beta chain was sequenced in a study of T cell repertoires in cytomegalovirus infection. Study-level information: Evidence of both CMV infection and a matching HLA type came from public TCR beta signatures.

Notes on this clonotype: Its antigen is not known.

Study-wide points: Clonotypes of TCR beta that were HLA-C-restricted and CMV-specific dominated the ex vivo response. Individuals carrying CMV plus the relevant HLA were identified by cumulative frequency of public TCR beta families.

V lost 2 bases and J 1 base, leaving 15 bases between the germline ends. From germline, CDR1 is SQVTM and CDR2 ANQGSEA. This CDR3 comprises 15 residues. TCRdb redid the calling of the reads with MiXCR, one entry per CDR3 protein. The sample carries around 100,000 distinct CDR3 sequences, less than 55% recorded once. The sequence was obtained from a human donor in good health (CMV status not recorded). Some clones in this sample may be carry-over from other donors' samples. The source was CD8+ T cells from cultured PBMCs, collected from culture after CMV antigen stimulation. The rearrangement joins TRBV29-1 to TRBJ2-7, with D maybe TRBD2 (6 bases). CDR3 amino acids: CSVELDGTASYEQYF. The CDR3 nucleotides are TGCAGCGTTGAATTAGACGGGACTGCTTCCTACGAGCAGTACTTC.